A single T cell receptor beta chain is shown here with its context. Its matching antigen is unknown. This sample is drawn from a study of tumor-infiltrating lymphocytes in localized non-small cell lung cancer. Turning to the study itself: Some samples were collected after neoadjuvant chemotherapy; smokers, never-smokers and several histologies were included. Tumor tissue and non-adjacent uninvolved lung came from each patient.

Sequencing was performed with immunoSEQ multiplex PCR; in TCRdb, only in-frame clones are kept and a portion is missing. This table has about 29,000 clones, approximately 83% appearing once. Overall study results and limits: Immunotypes IM1 and IM2 had similar TCR-derived T-cell fractions. Technical variation could not be separated from intratumor heterogeneity here.

The specimen was lung tumor tissue. The TCR sequence derives from a human donor with non-small cell lung cancer.

The CDR3, as DNA: TGTGCCAGCAGCTCGGCGGTAGGGAGCAGACCCTACGAGCAGTACTTC. The encoded protein is CASSSAVGSRPYEQYF. This rearrangement joins TRBV11-3 to TRBJ2-7; D might be TRBD2 (5 bases). Germline V gene lookup returns CDR1 SGHNT and CDR2 YENEEA. Trimming left V 4 bases short and J 2 bases short, with 18 bases between. This CDR3 has 16 residues.